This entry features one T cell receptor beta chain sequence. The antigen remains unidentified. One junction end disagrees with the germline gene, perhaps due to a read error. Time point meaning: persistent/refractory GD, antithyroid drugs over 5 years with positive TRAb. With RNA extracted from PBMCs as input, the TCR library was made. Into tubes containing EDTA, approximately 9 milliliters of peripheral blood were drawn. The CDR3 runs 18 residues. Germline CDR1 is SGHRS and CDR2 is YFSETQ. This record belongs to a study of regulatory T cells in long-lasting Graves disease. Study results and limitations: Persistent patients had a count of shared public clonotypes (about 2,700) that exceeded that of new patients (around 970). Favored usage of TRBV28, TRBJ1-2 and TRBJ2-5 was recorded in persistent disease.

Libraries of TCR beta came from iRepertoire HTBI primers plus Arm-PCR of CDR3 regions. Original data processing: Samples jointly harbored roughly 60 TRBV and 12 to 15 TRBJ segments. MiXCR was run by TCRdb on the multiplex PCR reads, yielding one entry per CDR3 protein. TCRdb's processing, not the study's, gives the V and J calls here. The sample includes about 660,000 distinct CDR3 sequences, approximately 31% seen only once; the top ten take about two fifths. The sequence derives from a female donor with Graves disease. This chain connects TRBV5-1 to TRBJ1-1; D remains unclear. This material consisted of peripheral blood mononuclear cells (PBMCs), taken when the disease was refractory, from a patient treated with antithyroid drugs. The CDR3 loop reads CASSFRRSSGALKTEAFF. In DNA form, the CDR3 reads TGTGCCAGCAGCTTTCGCCGTTCATCGGGAGCCCTTAAGACTGAAGCTTTCTTT.